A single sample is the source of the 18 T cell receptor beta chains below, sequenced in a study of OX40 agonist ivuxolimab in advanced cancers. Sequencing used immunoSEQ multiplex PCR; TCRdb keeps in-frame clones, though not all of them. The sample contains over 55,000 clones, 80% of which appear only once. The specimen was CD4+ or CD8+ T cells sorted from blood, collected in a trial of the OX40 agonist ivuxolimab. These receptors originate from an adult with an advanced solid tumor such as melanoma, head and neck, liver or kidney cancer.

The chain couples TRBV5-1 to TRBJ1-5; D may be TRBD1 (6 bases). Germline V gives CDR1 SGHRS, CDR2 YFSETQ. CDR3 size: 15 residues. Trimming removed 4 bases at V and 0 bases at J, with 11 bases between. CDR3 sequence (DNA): TGCGCCAGCAGCCCACAGGGTTATAGCAATCAGCCCCAGCATTTT. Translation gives CASSPQGYSNQPQHF.

The CDR3 DNA follows: TGTGCCAGCAGCTTAGCTGGGGACTATGGCTACACCTTC. This sequence encodes CASSLAGDYGYTF. The chain is built from TRBV7-8 and TRBJ1-2; no firm D call. Deletions cut 0 bases from V and 3 bases from J, with 5 bases between. CDR3 length: 13 amino acids. Germline-derived CDR1 and CDR2 are SGHVS and FQNEAQ.

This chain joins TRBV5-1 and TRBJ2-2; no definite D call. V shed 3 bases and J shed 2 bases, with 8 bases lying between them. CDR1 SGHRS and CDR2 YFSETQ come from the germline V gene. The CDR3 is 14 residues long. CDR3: CASSSRPNTGELFF. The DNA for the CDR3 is TGCGCCAGCAGCTCAAGACCTAACACCGGGGAGCTGTTTTTT.

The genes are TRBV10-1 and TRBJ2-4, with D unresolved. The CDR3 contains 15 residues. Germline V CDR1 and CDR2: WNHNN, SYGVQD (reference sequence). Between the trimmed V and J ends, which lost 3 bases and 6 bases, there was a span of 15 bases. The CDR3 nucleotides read TGCGCCAGCAGTGAAGACCTATTGGGCGGAAACATTCAGTACTTC. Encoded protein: CASSEDLLGGNIQYF.

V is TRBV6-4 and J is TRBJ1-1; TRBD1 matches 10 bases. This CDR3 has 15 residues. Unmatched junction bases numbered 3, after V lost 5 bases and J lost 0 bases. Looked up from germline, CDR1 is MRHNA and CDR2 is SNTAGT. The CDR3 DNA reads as TGTGCCAGCAGTAGGGACAGGGGACTGAACACTGAAGCTTTCTTT. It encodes CASSRDRGLNTEAFF.

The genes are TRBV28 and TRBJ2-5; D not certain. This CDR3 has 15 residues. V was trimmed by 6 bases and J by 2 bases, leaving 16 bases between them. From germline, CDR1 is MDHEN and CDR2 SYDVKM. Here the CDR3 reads CASRAPPTQQETQYF. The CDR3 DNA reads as TGTGCCAGCAGGGCGCCCCCGACACAACAAGAGACCCAGTACTTC.

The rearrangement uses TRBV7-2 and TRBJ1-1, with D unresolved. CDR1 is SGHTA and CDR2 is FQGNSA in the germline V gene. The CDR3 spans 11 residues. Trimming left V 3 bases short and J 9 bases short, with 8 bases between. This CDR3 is CASSFLGKAFF. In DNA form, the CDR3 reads TGTGCCAGCAGCTTCCTAGGGAAAGCTTTCTTT.

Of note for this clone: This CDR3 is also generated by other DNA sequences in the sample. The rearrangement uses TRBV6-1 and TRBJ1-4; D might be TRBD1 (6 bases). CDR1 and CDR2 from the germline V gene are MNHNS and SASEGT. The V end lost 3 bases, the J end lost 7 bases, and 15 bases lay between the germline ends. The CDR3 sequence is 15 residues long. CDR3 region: CASSEPRGRGEKLFF. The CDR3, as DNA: TGTGCCAGCAGTGAGCCCAGGGGAAGGGGTGAAAAACTGTTTTTT.

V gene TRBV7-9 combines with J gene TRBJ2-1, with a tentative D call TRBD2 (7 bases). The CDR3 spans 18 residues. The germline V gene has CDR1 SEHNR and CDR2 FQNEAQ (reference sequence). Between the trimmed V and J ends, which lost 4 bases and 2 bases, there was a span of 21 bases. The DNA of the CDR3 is TGTGCCAGCAGCTATCCTGCCGGAGGGGGGGCTGCCTACAATGAGCAGTTCTTC. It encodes CASSYPAGGGAAYNEQFF.

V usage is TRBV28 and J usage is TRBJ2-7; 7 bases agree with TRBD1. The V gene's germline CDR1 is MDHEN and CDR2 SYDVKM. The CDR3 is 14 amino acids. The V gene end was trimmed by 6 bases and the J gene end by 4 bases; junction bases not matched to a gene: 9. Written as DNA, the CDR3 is TGTGCCAGCAGGAGACAGGGAGCACTGTACGAGCAGTACTTC. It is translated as CASRRQGALYEQYF.

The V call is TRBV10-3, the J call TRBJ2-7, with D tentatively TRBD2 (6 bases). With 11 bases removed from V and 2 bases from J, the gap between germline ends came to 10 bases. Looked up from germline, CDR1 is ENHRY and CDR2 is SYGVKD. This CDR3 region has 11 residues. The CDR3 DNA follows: TGTGCCTCGGGGGATACCTACGAGCAGTACGTC. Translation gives CASGDTYEQYV.

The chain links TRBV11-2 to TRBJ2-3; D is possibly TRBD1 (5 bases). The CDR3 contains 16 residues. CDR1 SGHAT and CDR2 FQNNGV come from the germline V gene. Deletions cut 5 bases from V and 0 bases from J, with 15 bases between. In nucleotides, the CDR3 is TGTGCCAGCAGCCCCGGACAAAGGCTTAGCACAGATACGCAGTATTTT. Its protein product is CASSPGQRLSTDTQYF.

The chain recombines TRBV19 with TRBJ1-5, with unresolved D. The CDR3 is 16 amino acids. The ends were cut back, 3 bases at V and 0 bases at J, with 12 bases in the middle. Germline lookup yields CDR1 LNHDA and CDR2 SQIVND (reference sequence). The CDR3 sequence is CASSMVGHLSNQPQHF. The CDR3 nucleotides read TGTGCCAGTAGTATGGTTGGGCACCTTAGCAATCAGCCCCAGCATTTT.

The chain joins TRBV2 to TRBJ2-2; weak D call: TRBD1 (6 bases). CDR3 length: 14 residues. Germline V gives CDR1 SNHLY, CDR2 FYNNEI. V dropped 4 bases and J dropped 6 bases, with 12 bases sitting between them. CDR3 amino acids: CASSGTTGPGELFF. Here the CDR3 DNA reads TGTGCCAGCAGTGGAACTACAGGGCCCGGGGAGCTGTTTTTT.

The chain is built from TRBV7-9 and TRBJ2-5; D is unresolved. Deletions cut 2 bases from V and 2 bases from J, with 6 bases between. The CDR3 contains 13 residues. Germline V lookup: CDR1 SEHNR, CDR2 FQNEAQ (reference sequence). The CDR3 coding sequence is TGTGCCAGCAGCTTACTGCTGCAAGAGACCCAGTACTTC. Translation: CASSLLLQETQYF.

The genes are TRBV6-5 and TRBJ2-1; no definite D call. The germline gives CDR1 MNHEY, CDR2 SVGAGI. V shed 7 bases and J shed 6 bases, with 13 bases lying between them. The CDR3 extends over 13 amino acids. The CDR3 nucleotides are TGTGCCAGCACCTACGCGACATCCAATGAGCAGTTCTTC. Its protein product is CASTYATSNEQFF.

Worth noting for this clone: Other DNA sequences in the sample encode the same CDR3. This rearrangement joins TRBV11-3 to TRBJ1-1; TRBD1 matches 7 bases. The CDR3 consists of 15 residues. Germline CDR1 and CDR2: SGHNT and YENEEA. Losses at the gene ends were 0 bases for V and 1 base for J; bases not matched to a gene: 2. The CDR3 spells CASSLDGTANTEAFF. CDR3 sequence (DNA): TGTGCCAGCAGCTTAGATGGGACAGCGAACACTGAAGCTTTCTTT.

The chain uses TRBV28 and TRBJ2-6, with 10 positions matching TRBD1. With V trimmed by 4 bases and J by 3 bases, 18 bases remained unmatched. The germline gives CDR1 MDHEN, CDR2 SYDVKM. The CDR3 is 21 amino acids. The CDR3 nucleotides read TGTGCCAGCAGTTCCTCACTATCCTCGGACAGGGGGATGTTTGGGGCCAACGTCCTGACTTTC. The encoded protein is CASSSSLSSDRGMFGANVLTF.